Here is one T cell receptor beta chain with its context. The antigen this receptor binds is unknown. Nothing much larger sits one base from this clone, and base qualities are not available. The method was the immunoSEQ multiplex PCR assay. The multiplex PCR relied on a mix of 60 forward primers for TCR Vbeta segments and 13 reverse primers for TCR Jbeta segments. The CDR3 region of rearranged TCR beta genes was amplified from genomic DNA by a multiplex PCR assay. On the Illumina HiSeq System, the amplified TCR beta libraries were sequenced as 87-base-pair reads. The authors' analysis ran thus. A later analysis counted some 80 million unique TCR beta chains across the 550 to 750 repertoires, and around 9.9 million of these chains were shared by at least two donors. A nearest-neighbor algorithm error-corrected the raw reads and collapsed the reads into unique sequences, merging closely related sequences to remove PCR and sequencing errors. CDR3 sequences were aligned to IMGT reference sequences to assign V, D and J gene segments. For a sequence to be retained, a match of at least six nucleotides to both a V gene segment and a J gene segment was required. Rearrangements were classified as productive when the CDR3 lacked stop codons and remained in frame with V and J, and all other rearrangements were classified as non-productive. CDR3 was defined according to IMGT convention as the region running from the second conserved V-encoded cysteine to the conserved J-encoded phenylalanine. In an earlier analysis of approximately 500 of the donors, sequences lacking an unambiguous match to a single V gene segment were excluded. In an earlier analysis of around 600 of the donors, V segments were called functional above 56.7% productive rearrangements and were called segregating when the between-donor standard deviation exceeded 5%. To diagnose cytomegalovirus status from the catalog of TCR beta chain sequences, a statistical classification framework was built. In a later analysis, TCR nucleotide sequences were compared against IMGT/GENE-DB human TR gene sequences so that V and J genes could be assigned. The TCRdist pipeline was used in a later analysis to assign CDR3 sequences and most-parsimonious VDJ recombination scenarios. In a later analysis, each TCR beta chain was defined by its CDR3 amino acid sequence together with its V-gene family, and reads without a unique V-gene family were excluded. To address suspected cross-contamination and a sequencing artifact, a later analysis removed 550 to 750 highly shared, low-generation-probability nucleotide sequences. In a later analysis, a clonal expansion index for each public chain was calculated from normalized within-repertoire ranks of inferred template counts. In a later analysis, generation probabilities were computed using a VDJ recombination model fitted to out-of-frame rearrangements, and the results were checked against IGoR. In a later analysis, hypergeometric tests were used to score TCR-TCR, TCR-HLA and TCR-CMV co-occurrence, with a repertoire-size bias correction applied to TCR pairs. In a later analysis, false discovery rates were estimated by permuting HLA or CMV assignments 20 times. In a later analysis, co-occurring TCRs were grouped with DBSCAN, and TCRdist sequence similarity was added when clustering was performed within HLA-allele-positive subsets. For co-occurrence clustering, repertoires with fewer than 30,000 or more than 120,000 public chains were excluded, along with about five repertoires with anomalous nucleotide sharing. TCRdb re-hosts the immuneACCESS table, in-frame sequences only. Its copies lack some clones; in the studies checked, an unresolved V gene accounts for under half of them, and the cause for the rest is not known. V and J calls and clone size are copied from that table; D and trimming were computed from the DNA. For this sample the table gives some 110,000 clones, of which 10% to 15% were detected only once. In total, the top ten clones hold roughly 15% of the sample.

The CDR3 goes from the cysteine to the phenylalanine over 16 residues. Only CDR3 DNA is held: 48 bases, read in frame from base 1. The entry originates in a study of cytomegalovirus exposure and HLA in healthy donors (TCRdb year 2017). General notes on the study: An earlier analysis of some 600 of the donors reported about 280 Gb of sequence data and around 110 million unique TCR beta sequences obtained from 180 million or so T cells. A separate validation cohort of roughly 130 different subjects was used in addition to the roughly 720-subject first cohort. Of the roughly 430 genotyped donors, over 65% fell in the genetic ancestry cluster associated with self-reported Caucasian donors. Among about 400 genotyped donors of the cohort, an average of around 250,000 unique TCR beta nucleotide sequences was sequenced per donor, of which 15% to 20% were non-productive. Because of strong linkage in the cohort, roughly five DR-DQ haplotypes were treated as single units for association and clustering. Donor age, sex, ethnicity and CMV serostatus were compiled alongside the repertoire data. To decide whether each TCR beta V gene segment behaved as functional or pseudogenic, an earlier analysis of fewer than 750 of the donors relied on high-throughput TCR beta sequencing. The study profiled the T cell repertoires of some 610 subjects by immunosequencing and related them to cytomegalovirus serostatus. A later genetic analysis used genome-wide SNP genotypes for about 60% of the roughly 700 donors, treating that subset as a discovery cohort. The study aimed to test whether signatures of past pathogen exposure could be identified by cataloging public T cell receptors. Typing coverage varied by locus: about 620-630 donors for A, B, C, DRB1 and DQB1; 522 for DQA1; approximately 610 for DPA1; roughly 450 for DPB1. Both class I and class II loci were covered by HLA typing, at four-digit resolution. High-throughput TCR immunosequencing, statistical association of individual TCRs with disease status, and machine learning were combined to predict cytomegalovirus infection status. Every repertoire in the discovery cohort had been generated on one and the same sequencing platform. An early release covering just under 650 HLA-typed donors comprised about 310 gigabases of sequencing data and about 90 million unique TCR sequences. A later analysis re-examined previously published TCR beta repertoires from just over 650 donors and added high-resolution HLA genotyping to investigate patterns of TCR occurrence. Rather than using new phenotypic data, the later analysis identified candidate immune exposures from TCR beta sequences and from how often those sequences occurred across donors.

The cohort was made up of 500 to 850 healthy bone marrow donors. At the time of sampling, all cohort members were nominally healthy, though unrecorded immune exposures were likely present. The donor was CMV seropositive and was included in the group of 250 to 300 seropositive cohort members. A peripheral blood sample was collected from each donor, and TCR beta sequencing was performed on peripheral blood mononuclear cells. The Qiagen DNeasy Blood Extraction Kit was used to extract genomic DNA from the blood cell samples. The investigation overall reported the following: In a later genetic analysis, a missense DCLRE1C variant was associated with V-gene and J-gene trimming of TCR beta chains, and the association was replicated in an independent cohort. When HLA alleles, especially DR and DQ, strongly co-occurred, TCR associations were difficult to assign to individual alleles. This cohort had only TCR beta chains sequenced, and the lack of alpha or paired-chain data limited which features could be detected. A few of the identified cytomegalovirus-associated TCR beta chains were confirmed in vitro to be specific for cytomegalovirus antigens. The sequencing pipeline was judged likely to have produced a cluster of highly shared sequence variants as a technical artifact. A later analysis associated 16,951 TCR beta sequences with specific HLA alleles at a false discovery rate of 0.05. The only immune exposure information available for the cohort was CMV serostatus. Cytomegalovirus status was reported to be diagnosed by the classifier with high specificity and sensitivity in both the original and validation cohorts. According to the authors, the approach could potentially be generalized to other disease states and immunological phenotypes. Because HLA typing was unavailable for some donors at each locus, only the typed subset was used in association tests. A later analysis found that most CMV-associated TCR beta chains appeared HLA-restricted, with HLA associations seemingly driven largely by CMV exposure. The earlier analysis of 587 of the donors excluded over 15 rarely observed V segments, including chromosome 9 orphons, because counts were too low. According to a later analysis, TCR association rates differed among HLA loci, with DRB1 alleles showing the most associated TCRs and HLA-C alleles showing the fewest. Compared with the roughly 700-donor mean, donors in an Asian-associated ancestry cluster had fewer N-insertions in productive TCRs, according to a later genetic analysis. Correlated functional status among segregating V segments might be attributable to linkage disequilibrium, but an unknown experimental factor could not be ruled out. In the study, around 160 TCR beta chains were listed as associated with cytomegalovirus. Most TCR sequences were observed very rarely across donors, whereas some public TCRs were present in many individuals. In a later analysis, HLA-associated TCR beta chains were found to be more clonally expanded and to have lower generation probabilities than equally common non-associated chains. A further reported finding was that TCR beta sequences accurately predicted the HLA-A and HLA-B alleles for most subjects in the first cohort. In an earlier analysis of some 500 of the donors, most TCR beta V segments appeared in productive rearrangements about 87% or about 30% of the time, broadly matching IMGT annotations. Some IMGT-functional V segments, including TRBV6-2 and TRBV6-3, could not be told apart with the 87-base-pair reads, so those segments were excluded. The presence/absence analyses assumed that sequencing depth was roughly uniform across donors, and that assumption may not be true. A later analysis reported that several top co-occurrence clusters appeared linked to parvovirus B19, influenza, CMV and Epstein-Barr virus.

Sequenced material: PBMCs. The chain is assembled from TRBV21-1 and TRBJ2-2; the table calls TRBD2, which could not be checked here. TRBV21-1 is a recognized pseudogene. The receptor was isolated from a man in his forties in good health and CMV-seropositive. The base sequence is TGTGCCAGCAGTCTCGACTCGGGGTTAAACACCGGGGAGCTGTTTTTT. This is translated as CASSLDSGLNTGELFF.